Here is one T cell receptor beta chain with its context. This record belongs to a study of blood T cell repertoires in COVID-19. Background on the study: Both acute and convalescent COVID-19 samples were obtained from the United States, Italy and Spain.

Germline trimming cut 2 bases from V and 5 bases from J; bases unmatched to any gene: 5. Germline assignment: CDR1 SGHTA and CDR2 FQGTGA. The CDR3 has 14 amino acids. Under the authors' procedure: Reference gene primer amplification gave nucleated cell count estimates. Sequencing was performed with immunoSEQ multiplex PCR; in TCRdb, only in-frame clones are kept and a portion is missing. V, J and clone size were drawn from that table, and D and trimming were deduced from the DNA. The sample has around 310,000 clones; 85% to 90% are singletons. The chain links TRBV7-3 to TRBJ1-1; 7 positions match TRBD1. This clonotype was sampled from a woman aged 40 to 50 with COVID-19, enrolled during active disease. What was sequenced was peripheral blood. CDR3 residues: CASSLRQGLTEAFF. As DNA, the CDR3 is TGTGCCAGCAGCTTACGACAGGGCTTAACTGAAGCTTTCTTT.